Below are 3 T cell receptor beta chains sequenced from a single sample in a study of blood T cells in healthy people across ages. It was with a sample-barcoded 5' primer and a J-beta primer mix that a second PCR of roughly 7 to 12 cycles was run. TCRdb ran MiXCR on the 5' RACE reads and lists one entry per CDR3 protein. The sample records approximately 780,000 distinct CDR3 sequences, 20% to 30% being singletons. The data also belong to a second study, concerning T cells of mothers and their children.

Sequenced: blood. Receptors were obtained from a boy between 10 and 17 years old in good health.

The rearrangement joins TRBV25-1 to TRBJ2-1; 8 bases map to TRBD1. Unmatched junction bases numbered 11, after V lost 2 bases and J lost 2 bases. Germline values: CDR1 MGHDK, CDR2 SYGVNS. This CDR3 contains 18 residues. The CDR3 protein is CASSEKRYDRGPYNEQFF. The CDR3, as DNA: TGTGCCAGCAGTGAAAAAAGGTATGACAGGGGACCCTACAATGAGCAGTTCTTC.

This clonotype was counted only a few times. The chain joins TRBV5-1 to TRBJ2-7; 7 nucleotides agree with TRBD2. The germline V gene has CDR1 SGHRS and CDR2 YFSETQ. This CDR3 contains 15 residues. Losses at the gene ends were 5 bases for V and 7 bases for J; bases not matched to a gene: 15. The CDR3, as DNA: TGCGCCAGCAGACCGCGCACGGTGGCCGGGGGGGAGCAGTACTTC. This encodes CASRPRTVAGGEQYF.

The V gene is TRBV29-1, the J gene TRBJ2-3; D may be TRBD1 (5 bases). Germline CDR1 SQVTM, CDR2 ANQGSEA. Trimming pared 7 bases from V and 4 bases from J, leaving 18 bases between. The length of the CDR3 is 14 residues. CDR3 amino acids: CSGLQGVIPDTQYF. CDR3 DNA: TGCAGCGGCCTGCAGGGTGTCATCCCAGATACGCAGTATTTT.